Listed below are T cell receptor beta chains from one sample, sequenced in a study of blood T cell repertoires in COVID-19. This table comes from immunoSEQ multiplex PCR, and its TCRdb copy is limited to in-frame clones, with some not included. The sample lists 300,000 or so clones, over 75% occurring once. The specimen was peripheral blood. These receptors were obtained from a woman in her fifties or sixties who had recovered from COVID-19. The CDR3 runs from the conserved cysteine through the conserved F or W. Each record gives: D gene, V gene, clone size, J gene, CDR3 protein, CDR3 DNA. A D gene is named only where the DNA matches it firmly. Expanded clones get a size class; other rows say once, few or many, or leave the size out.

D gene: NA
V gene: TRBV11-1
clone size: NA
J gene: TRBJ1-6
CDR3 protein: CASSSSRNSPLHF
CDR3 DNA: TGTGCCAGCAGCTCATCGAGGAATTCACCCCTCCACTTT

D gene: NA
V gene: TRBV2
clone size: NA
J gene: TRBJ2-1
CDR3 protein: CASRSRPTNEQFF
CDR3 DNA: TGTGCCAGCCGGAGTCGACCCACCAATGAGCAGTTCTTC

D gene: TRBD1
V gene: TRBV24-1
clone size: NA
J gene: TRBJ2-2
CDR3 protein: CATSDPATGTNTGELFF
CDR3 DNA: TGTGCCACCAGTGATCCGGCGACAGGGACGAACACCGGGGAGCTGTTTTTT

D gene: NA
V gene: TRBV5-8
clone size: once
J gene: TRBJ2-1
CDR3 protein: CASSFRGVDEQFF
CDR3 DNA: TGTGCCAGCAGCTTCAGGGGTGTGGATGAGCAGTTCTTC

D gene: NA
V gene: TRBV19
clone size: NA
J gene: TRBJ1-6
CDR3 protein: CASSIEQTNSPLHF
CDR3 DNA: TGTGCCAGTAGTATTGAACAGACAAATTCACCCCTCCACTTT

D gene: TRBD2
V gene: TRBV19
clone size: NA
J gene: TRBJ2-1
CDR3 protein: CASSSPSGGSDEQFF
CDR3 DNA: TGTGCCAGTAGTAGTCCTAGCGGGGGTTCGGATGAGCAGTTCTTC

D gene: NA
V gene: TRBV6-5
clone size: NA
J gene: TRBJ1-4
CDR3 protein: CASSYSRSATNEKLFF
CDR3 DNA: TGTGCCAGCAGTTACTCGCGCAGCGCAACTAATGAAAAACTGTTTTTT

D gene: NA
V gene: TRBV7-3
clone size: NA
J gene: TRBJ2-6
CDR3 protein: CASSPGAGANVLTF
CDR3 DNA: TGTGCCAGCAGCCCAGGGGCCGGGGCCAACGTCCTGACTTTC

D gene: TRBD2
V gene: TRBV5-1
clone size: NA
J gene: TRBJ2-2
CDR3 protein: CASSVGTSNTGELFF
CDR3 DNA: TGCGCCAGCAGCGTAGGGACTAGCAACACCGGGGAGCTGTTTTTT

D gene: TRBD1
V gene: TRBV5-4
clone size: NA
J gene: TRBJ2-4
CDR3 protein: CASSPPQGTAKNIQYF
CDR3 DNA: TGTGCCAGCAGCCCTCCACAGGGGACGGCCAAAAACATTCAGTACTTC

D gene: NA
V gene: TRBV11-3
clone size: few
J gene: TRBJ2-1
CDR3 protein: CASSVDSRDEQFF
CDR3 DNA: TGTGCCAGCAGCGTGGACAGTCGCGATGAGCAGTTCTTC

D gene: NA
V gene: TRBV12-3/TRBV12-4
clone size: NA
J gene: TRBJ1-1
CDR3 protein: CASSLTRNTEAFF
CDR3 DNA: TGTGCCAGCAGTTTAACAAGGAACACTGAAGCTTTCTTT

D gene: TRBD1
V gene: TRBV5-1
clone size: NA
J gene: TRBJ2-1
CDR3 protein: CASSFQGAFDEQFF
CDR3 DNA: TGCGCCAGCAGCTTCCAGGGGGCTTTCGATGAGCAGTTCTTC

D gene: TRBD2
V gene: TRBV20-1
clone size: once
J gene: TRBJ2-6
CDR3 protein: CSASGLAGATGANVLTF
CDR3 DNA: TGCAGTGCTAGTGGGCTAGCGGGAGCAACTGGGGCCAACGTCCTGACTTTC

D gene: TRBD1
V gene: TRBV4-1
clone size: NA
J gene: TRBJ1-2
CDR3 protein: CASSPVAGQGISYYTF
CDR3 DNA: TGCGCCAGCAGCCCTGTCGCGGGACAGGGTATTTCCTACTACACCTTC

D gene: NA
V gene: TRBV6-5
clone size: NA
J gene: TRBJ1-2
CDR3 protein: CASSYSDRTYGYTF
CDR3 DNA: TGTGCCAGCAGTTACTCGGACAGAACCTATGGCTACACCTTC

D gene: NA
V gene: TRBV4-3
clone size: NA
J gene: TRBJ1-2
CDR3 protein: CASSQVWQGPYGYTF
CDR3 DNA: TGCGCCAGCAGCCAAGTATGGCAGGGGCCCTATGGCTACACCTTC

D gene: NA
V gene: TRBV29-1
clone size: NA
J gene: TRBJ1-3
CDR3 protein: CSVDLQGGNTIYF
CDR3 DNA: TGCAGCGTTGATCTACAGGGAGGAAACACCATATATTTT

D gene: NA
V gene: TRBV28
clone size: NA
J gene: TRBJ1-2
CDR3 protein: CASLWPGSGDYGYTF
CDR3 DNA: TGTGCCAGCCTCTGGCCCGGTTCCGGAGACTATGGCTACACCTTC

D gene: TRBD1
V gene: TRBV28
clone size: NA
J gene: TRBJ2-3
CDR3 protein: CATRDRGHDIAQYF
CDR3 DNA: TGTGCCACCAGGGACAGGGGGCACGACATCGCGCAGTATTTT

D gene: NA
V gene: TRBV5-1
clone size: NA
J gene: TRBJ2-6
CDR3 protein: CASSLETINSGANVLTF
CDR3 DNA: TGCGCCAGCAGCTTGGAGACAATCAACTCTGGGGCCAACGTCCTGACTTTC

D gene: NA
V gene: TRBV19
clone size: NA
J gene: TRBJ1-2
CDR3 protein: CASRSRGGTSSTSNYGYTF
CDR3 DNA: TGTGCCAGTAGAAGCCGAGGAGGGACTTCCTCTACCTCTAACTATGGCTACACCTTC

D gene: NA
V gene: TRBV28
clone size: NA
J gene: TRBJ1-2
CDR3 protein: CASSFARGYGYTF
CDR3 DNA: TGTGCCAGCAGTTTCGCACGGGGCTATGGCTACACCTTC

D gene: TRBD2
V gene: TRBV28
clone size: NA
J gene: TRBJ2-7
CDR3 protein: CASSLDSGVSSYEQYF
CDR3 DNA: TGTGCCAGCAGTCTCGATAGCGGGGTGAGCTCCTACGAGCAGTACTTC

D gene: TRBD1
V gene: TRBV19
clone size: NA
J gene: TRBJ1-6
CDR3 protein: CASSGQGYNSPLHF
CDR3 DNA: TGTGCCAGTAGTGGACAGGGATATAATTCACCCCTCCACTTT

D gene: NA
V gene: TRBV6-5
clone size: NA
J gene: TRBJ1-1
CDR3 protein: CASSNPGGAFF
CDR3 DNA: TGTGCCAGCAGTAATCCAGGAGGAGCTTTCTTT